Below, 27 T cell receptor beta chains from the same sample are listed, as sequenced in a study of regulatory T cells in long-lasting Graves disease. Building the TCR beta libraries relied on iRepertoire HTBI primers, and CDR3 regions underwent Arm-PCR. TCRdb re-analysed the multiplex PCR reads in MiXCR, keeping a single row per CDR3 protein. The sample lists some 300,000 distinct CDR3 sequences, roughly a fifth occurring once. Noted time point: persistent/refractory GD, antithyroid drugs over 5 years with positive TRAb. RNA isolated from PBMCs was used to make the TCR library. Sequenced material: peripheral blood mononuclear cells (PBMCs), taken when the disease was refractory, from a patient treated with antithyroid drugs. These TCRs come from a female donor with Graves disease.

This clonotype came up a few times. The genes are TRBV2 and TRBJ2-1, with 7 positions matching TRBD2. The CDR3 totals 12 residues. CDR1 SNHLY and CDR2 FYNNEI come from the germline V gene. The trim removed 9 bases at V and 8 bases at J, leaving 7 bases unmatched. The CDR3 reads CASQGLGHEQFF. CDR3 bases: TGTGCCAGTCAAGGACTAGGCCATGAGCAGTTCTTC. The full variable domain, with the rest looked up from reference TRBV2 and TRBJ2-1, is EPEVTQTPSHQVTQMGQEVILRCVPISNHLYFYWYRQILGQKVEFLVSFYNNEISEKSEIFDDQFSVERPDGSNFTLKIRSTKLEDSAMYFCASQGLGHEQFFGPGTRLTVL.

This clonotype was observed at least ten times. This rearrangement joins TRBV20-1 to TRBJ1-2; TRBD1 matches 10 bases. This CDR3 spans 16 amino acids. V was pared by 0 bases and J by 4 bases, with 8 bases of the junction left unmatched. The V gene's germline CDR1 is DFQATT and CDR2 SNEGSKA (reference sequence). CDR3 nucleotides: TGCAGTGCTAGAGATCAGGGACAGGGGCTCGGCTATGGCTACACCTTC. Translated, it gives CSARDQGQGLGYGYTF.

The gene calls are TRBV10-3 and TRBJ2-2; 7 bases match TRBD2. The V gene end was trimmed by 4 bases and the J gene end by 7 bases; junction bases not matched to a gene: 12. Germline V gives CDR1 ENHRY, CDR2 SYGVKD. The CDR3 is 16 residues long. Here the CDR3 DNA reads TGTGCCATCAGTGGAAAGGAGGGAGGGCCGGACGGGGAGCTGTTTTTT. This encodes CAISGKEGGPDGELFF.

This clonotype was seen repeatedly, ten times or more. One end of the junction does not line up with germline, which may come from a read error. CDR3 region: CASSQDLGQPQHF. CDR3 DNA: TGTGCCAGCAGCCAAGATTTGGGTCAGCCCCAGCATTTT. The genes are TRBV4-3 and TRBJ1-5; D unclear. Germline V lookup: CDR1 LGHNA, CDR2 YSLEER. CDR3 length: 13 residues.

The V and J genes are TRBV19 and TRBJ2-5, with D possibly matching TRBD1 (6 bases). CDR3 length: 16 residues. Germline CDR1 and CDR2: LNHDA and SQIVND (reference sequence). V lost 3 bases and J lost 5, with 19 bases in between. The chain's CDR3 is CASSIGSARTDETQYF. Written as DNA, the CDR3 is TGTGCCAGTAGTATCGGGTCCGCAAGGACAGACGAGACCCAGTACTTC. The full variable domain, its missing parts supplied by reference TRBV19 and TRBJ2-5, is DGGITQSPKYLFRKEGQNVTLSCEQNLNHDAMYWYRQDPGQGLRLIYYSQIVNDFQKGDIAEGYSVSREKKESFPLTVTSAQKNPTAFYLCASSIGSARTDETQYFGPGTRLLVL.

This clonotype was seen repeatedly, ten times or more. The CDR3 DNA is TGCAGCGTGGTCGGACAGATGAACACTGAAGCTTTCTTT. Protein product: CSVVGQMNTEAFF. J is TRBJ1-1 and V is TRBV29-1, with a weak D call TRBD1 (6 bases). The germline V gene encodes CDR1 SQVTM and CDR2 ANQGSEA. The CDR3 consists of 13 residues. Trimming left V 6 bases short and J 0 bases short, with 11 bases between.

This clonotype was detected only a few times. This chain uses TRBV20-1 with TRBJ2-2; D gene unclear. This CDR3 has 13 residues. The V end was cut by 6 bases, the J end by 3 bases, with 11 bases between. Germline values: CDR1 DFQATT, CDR2 SNEGSKA (reference sequence). CDR3 coding DNA: TGCAGTGCCCCAACCGGATACACCGGGGAGCTGTTTTTT. This codes for CSAPTGYTGELFF.

The table lists this clonotype with a few counts. The chain uses TRBV20-1 and TRBJ2-7; either TRBD1 or TRBD2 may fit D (5 bases each). Germline CDR1 and CDR2: DFQATT and SNEGSKA (reference sequence). The CDR3 contains 14 residues. Trimming took off 5 bases at V and 4 bases at J, with 18 bases between the two ends. The CDR3 region is CSARPAGTPYEQYF. Here the CDR3 DNA reads TGCAGTGCTCGACCCGCCGGGACCCCTTACGAGCAGTACTTC.

The chain has TRBV19 and TRBJ1-5; D ambiguous. V was trimmed by 5 bases and J by 5 bases, leaving 13 bases between them. Germline V gives CDR1 LNHDA, CDR2 SQIVND (reference sequence). This CDR3 has 14 residues. CDR3 sequence reads: CASSGFLVYQPQHF. CDR3 bases: TGTGCCAGTAGTGGGTTTCTGGTATATCAGCCCCAGCATTTT.

The gene calls are TRBV2 and TRBJ1-6; no reliable D call. Trimming stripped 6 bases from V and 8 bases from J, with 17 bases between. The CDR3 extends over 15 amino acids. Per the germline V gene, CDR1 is SNHLY and CDR2 is FYNNEI. Here the CDR3 DNA reads TGTGCCAGCAGCGACGACTTCCCAAGGGATTCACCCCTCCACTTT. This sequence encodes CASSDDFPRDSPLHF.

The chain has TRBV2 and TRBJ1-6; TRBD1 agrees at 7 bases. This CDR3 has 15 residues. After removal of 9 bases from V and 6 bases from J, the junction contained 11 bases not matched to a gene. Germline V gives CDR1 SNHLY, CDR2 FYNNEI. The CDR3 nucleotides read TGTGCCAGATCCAGTCGCCGGGACAGTAATTCACCCCTCCACTTT. Protein sequence: CARSSRRDSNSPLHF.

This clonotype was picked up a small number of times. The J gene is TRBJ1-5, the V gene TRBV30; no clear D. Germline CDR1 GTSNPN, CDR2 SVGIG (reference sequence). This CDR3 has 13 amino acids. V lost 0 bases and J 5 bases, leaving 8 bases between the germline ends. CDR3 amino acids: CAWSVQADQPQHF. DNA of the CDR3: TGTGCCTGGAGTGTTCAAGCTGATCAGCCCCAGCATTTT.

This clonotype was counted ten times or more. The chain recombines TRBV4-3 with TRBJ1-6, with D unresolved. The CDR3 runs 17 residues. The germline gives CDR1 LGHNA, CDR2 YSLEER. V shed 0 bases and J shed 0 bases, with 9 bases lying between them. The CDR3, as DNA: TGCGCCAGCAGCCAAGATCTTGTAGGCTCCTATAATTCACCCCTCCACTTT. Translating it yields CASSQDLVGSYNSPLHF.

The V gene is TRBV28, the J gene TRBJ2-3, with a tentative D call TRBD2 (6 bases). CDR3 size: 16 residues. Trimming pared 5 bases from V and 2 bases from J, leaving 17 bases between. Germline V gene sequence: CDR1 MDHEN, CDR2 SYDVKM. CDR3 nucleotide sequence: TGTGCCAGCAGTGATACCCGGGACTTTCCCACAGATACGCAGTATTTT. It is translated as CASSDTRDFPTDTQYF.

This clonotype has just a few counts. CDR3 residues: CASSVSGHTEAFF. The CDR3 DNA follows: TGTGCCAGCAGTGTTTCCGGGCATACTGAAGCTTTCTTT. J is TRBJ1-1 and V is TRBV27; no clear D. Trimming took 5 bases from V and 5 from J, leaving 12 bases between them. The CDR3 spans 13 residues. CDR1 and CDR2 from the germline V gene are MNHEY and SMNVEV (reference sequence).

This clonotype has more than one count but fewer than ten. The chain joins TRBV6-1 to TRBJ1-1; 7 bases fit TRBD1. Trimming took 8 bases from V and 1 from J; bases not matched to a gene: 7. This CDR3 has 14 residues. Germline lookup yields CDR1 MNHNS and CDR2 SASEGT. The CDR3 here is CASGLGTANTEAFF. The CDR3 bases are TGTGCCAGCGGCTTAGGGACAGCGAACACTGAAGCTTTCTTT.

V usage is TRBV7-9 and J usage is TRBJ2-7; 9 nucleotides line up with TRBD1. The CDR3 loop spans 14 amino acids. From germline, CDR1 is SEHNR and CDR2 FQNEAQ (reference sequence). Germline trimming cut 5 bases from V and 5 bases from J; bases unmatched to any gene: 7. In DNA form, the CDR3 reads TGTGCCAGCAGCATATCGGGACAGGGACACGAGCAGTACTTC. Its translation: CASSISGQGHEQYF.

The chain uses TRBV7-3 and TRBJ2-5, with a possible D match to TRBD2 (5 bases). Germline V lookup: CDR1 SGHTA, CDR2 FQGTGA. The CDR3 is made up of 13 amino acids. Trimming removed 2 bases at V and 4 bases at J, with 8 bases between. Here the CDR3 reads CASSLFAGETQYF. The CDR3, as DNA: TGTGCCAGCAGCTTATTTGCGGGAGAGACCCAGTACTTC. Drawing the rest from reference TRBV7-3 and TRBJ2-5, the complete variable domain is GAGVSQTPSNKVTEKGKYVELRCDPISGHTALYWYRQSLGQGPEFLIYFQGTGAADDSGLPNDRFFAVRPEGSVSTLKIQRTERGDSAVYLCASSLFAGETQYFGPGTRLLVL.

The chain has TRBV2 and TRBJ2-1; tentative D call: TRBD2 (5 bases). The CDR3 totals 11 residues. Germline assignment: CDR1 SNHLY and CDR2 FYNNEI. The ends were cut back, 4 bases at V and 8 bases at J, with 6 bases in the middle. CDR3 protein: CASSGEYEQFF. The DNA of the CDR3 is TGTGCCAGCAGTGGGGAGTATGAGCAGTTCTTC.

This clonotype has a handful of counts. The rearrangement uses TRBV5-1 and TRBJ2-7, with 7 nucleotides matching TRBD1. CDR1 SGHRS and CDR2 YFSETQ come from the germline V gene. CDR3 length: 14 amino acids. Germline trimming cut 0 bases from V and 2 bases from J; bases unmatched to any gene: 2. Here the CDR3 DNA reads TGCGCCAGCAGCTTGGGGGACAGTCCCTACGAGCAGTACTTC. It specifies CASSLGDSPYEQYF. Looking up the rest from reference TRBV5-1 and TRBJ2-7 gives the full variable domain: KAGVTQTPRYLIKTRGQQVTLSCSPISGHRSVSWYQQTPGQGLQFLFEYFSETQRNKGNFPGRFSGRQFSNSRSEMNVSTLELGDSALYLCASSLGDSPYEQYFGPGTRLTVT.

This clonotype came up a few times. This sequence joins TRBV6-1 and TRBJ2-4; D not resolved. Germline CDR1 and CDR2: MNHNS and SASEGT. The CDR3 is 13 amino acids. Trimming pared 8 bases from V and 7 bases from J, leaving 15 bases between. CDR3 DNA sequence: TGTGCCAGCCGTCGGGTAGGCGCGAACATTCAGTACTTC. Its translation: CASRRVGANIQYF.

In nucleotides, the CDR3 is TGTGCCAGTACCCGGACAGGTCCATATAGCAATCAGCCCCAGCATTTT. Protein: CASTRTGPYSNQPQHF. The chain joins TRBV19 to TRBJ1-5; TRBD1 agrees at 7 bases. Germline CDR1 LNHDA, CDR2 SQIVND (reference sequence). Trimming removed 7 bases from V and 0 bases from J; junction bases left unmatched: 9. This CDR3 is built from 16 residues.

This chain links TRBV5-1 with TRBJ2-2, with TRBD2 identical over 12 bases. CDR3 length: 18 residues. Germline assignment: CDR1 SGHRS and CDR2 YFSETQ. Trimming at V came to 4 bases and at J to 7 bases, leaving 14 bases not matched to a gene. The CDR3 loop is CASSPASGRGEVGGELFF. For the CDR3, the DNA is TGCGCCAGCAGCCCGGCTAGCGGGAGGGGCGAAGTCGGCGGGGAGCTGTTTTTT.

V usage is TRBV5-1 and J usage is TRBJ1-2; D is unclear. The CDR3 loop spans 12 amino acids. V lost 6 bases, J lost 4 bases, and 10 bases lay in between. Germline CDR1 SGHRS, CDR2 YFSETQ. The CDR3 nucleotides are TGCGCCAGCACAAACGGCCTCTATGGCTACACCTTC. It codes for CASTNGLYGYTF.

Many counts were recorded for this clonotype. The chain joins TRBV20-1 to TRBJ1-1; 8 bases are a match to TRBD1. The CDR3 extends over 15 amino acids. Germline loops: CDR1 DFQATT, CDR2 SNEGSKA (reference sequence). With V trimmed by 0 bases and J by 1 base, 4 bases remained unmatched. As DNA, the CDR3 is TGCAGTGCTAGAGATCCCGGACAGGGGAACACTGAAGCTTTCTTT. This gives the protein CSARDPGQGNTEAFF.

This sequence joins TRBV20-1 and TRBJ2-7; 12 bases line up with TRBD2. CDR1 is DFQATT and CDR2 is SNEGSKA in the germline V gene (reference sequence). Unmatched junction bases numbered 8, after V lost 1 base and J lost 4 bases. This CDR3 comprises 16 residues. CDR3 in DNA: TGCAGTGCTAGAGGGACTAGCGGGATCGAATTTTACGAGCAGTACTTC. Its translation: CSARGTSGIEFYEQYF.

The gene calls are TRBV20-1 and TRBJ2-7, with 14 positions matching TRBD2. V shed 3 bases and J 3 bases; nucleotides not matched to a gene: 13. The CDR3 contains 18 residues. CDR1 is DFQATT and CDR2 is SNEGSKA in the germline V gene (reference sequence). The CDR3 loop is CSARGSGTSGRSFYEQYF. The CDR3, as DNA: TGCAGTGCTAGGGGTTCGGGGACTAGCGGGAGATCGTTCTACGAGCAGTACTTC.